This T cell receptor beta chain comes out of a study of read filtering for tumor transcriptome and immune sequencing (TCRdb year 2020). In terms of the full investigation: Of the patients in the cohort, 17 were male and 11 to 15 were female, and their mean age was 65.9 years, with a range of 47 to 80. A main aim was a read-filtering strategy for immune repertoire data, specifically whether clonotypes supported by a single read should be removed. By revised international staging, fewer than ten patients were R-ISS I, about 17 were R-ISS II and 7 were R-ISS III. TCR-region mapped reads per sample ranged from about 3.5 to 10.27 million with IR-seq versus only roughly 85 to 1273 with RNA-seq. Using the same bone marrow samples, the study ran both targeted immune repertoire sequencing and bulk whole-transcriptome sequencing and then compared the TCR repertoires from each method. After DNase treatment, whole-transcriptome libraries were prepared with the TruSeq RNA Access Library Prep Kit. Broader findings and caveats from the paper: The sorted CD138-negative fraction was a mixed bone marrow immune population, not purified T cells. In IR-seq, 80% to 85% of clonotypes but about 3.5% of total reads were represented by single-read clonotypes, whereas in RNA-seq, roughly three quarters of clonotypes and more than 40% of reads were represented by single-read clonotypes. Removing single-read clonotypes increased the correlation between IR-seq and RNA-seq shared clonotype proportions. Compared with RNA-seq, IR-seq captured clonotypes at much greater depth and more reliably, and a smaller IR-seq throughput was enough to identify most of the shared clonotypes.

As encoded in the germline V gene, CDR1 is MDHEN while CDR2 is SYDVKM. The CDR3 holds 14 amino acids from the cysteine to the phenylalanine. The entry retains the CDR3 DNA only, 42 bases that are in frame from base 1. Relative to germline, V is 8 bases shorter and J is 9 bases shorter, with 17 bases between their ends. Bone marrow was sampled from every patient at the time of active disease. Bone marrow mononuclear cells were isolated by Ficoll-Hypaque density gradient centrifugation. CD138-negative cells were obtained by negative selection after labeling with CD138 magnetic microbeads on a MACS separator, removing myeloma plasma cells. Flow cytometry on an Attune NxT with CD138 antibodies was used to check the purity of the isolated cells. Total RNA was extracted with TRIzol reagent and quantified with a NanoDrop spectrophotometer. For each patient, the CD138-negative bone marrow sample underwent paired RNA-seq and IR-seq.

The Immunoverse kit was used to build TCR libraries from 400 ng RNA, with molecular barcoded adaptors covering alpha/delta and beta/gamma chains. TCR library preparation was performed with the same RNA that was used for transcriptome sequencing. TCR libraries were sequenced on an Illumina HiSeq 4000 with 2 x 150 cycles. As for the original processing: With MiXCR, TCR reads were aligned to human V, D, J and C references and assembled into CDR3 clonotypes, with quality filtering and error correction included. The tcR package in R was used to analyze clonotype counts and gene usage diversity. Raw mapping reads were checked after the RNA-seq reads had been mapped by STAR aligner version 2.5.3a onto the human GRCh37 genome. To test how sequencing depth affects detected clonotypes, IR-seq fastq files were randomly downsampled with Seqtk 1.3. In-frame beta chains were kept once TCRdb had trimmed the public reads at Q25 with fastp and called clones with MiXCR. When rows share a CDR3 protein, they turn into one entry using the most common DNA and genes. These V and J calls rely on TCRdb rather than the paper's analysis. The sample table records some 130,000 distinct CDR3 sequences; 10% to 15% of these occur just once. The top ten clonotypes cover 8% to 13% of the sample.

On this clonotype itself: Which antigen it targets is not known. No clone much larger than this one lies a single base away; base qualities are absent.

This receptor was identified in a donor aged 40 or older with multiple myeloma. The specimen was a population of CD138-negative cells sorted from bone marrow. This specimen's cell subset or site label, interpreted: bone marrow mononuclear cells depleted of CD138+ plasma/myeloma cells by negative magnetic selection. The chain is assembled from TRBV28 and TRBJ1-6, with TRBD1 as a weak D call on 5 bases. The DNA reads TGTGCCAGCCAGGGTCTCCATGAGGGTTCACCCCTCCACTTT. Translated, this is CASQGLHEGSPLHF. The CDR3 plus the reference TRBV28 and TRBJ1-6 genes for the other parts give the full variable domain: DVKVTQSSRYLVKRTGEKVFLECVQDMDHENMFWYRQDPGLGLRLIYFSYDVKMKEKGDIPEGYSVSREKKERFSLILESASTNQTSMYLCASQGLHEGSPLHFGNGTRLTVT.